This entry lists 21 T cell receptor beta chains sequenced from one sample in a study of CD8 T cells in Susac syndrome. The authors reverse transcribed roughly 0.5 to 1 ug RNA with random hexamers. TCRdb reprocessed the immunoSEQ multiplex PCR reads via MiXCR and lists one record per CDR3 protein. The top ten hold 0.095% to 0.15% of the sample, which has around 170,000 distinct CDR3 sequences, approximately 94% seen once. The sequenced sample consisted of CD4+ T cells from PBMCs. These receptors all come from a human donor with Susac syndrome.

The chain recombines TRBV5-1 with TRBJ2-7; 8 positions match TRBD1. The CDR3 is 15 residues long. Trimming cost V 4 bases and J 3 bases; bases outside gene matches: 9. Germline V lookup: CDR1 SGHRS, CDR2 YFSETQ. CDR3 bases: TGCGCCAGCAGCCTGGAAACAGGGGGTAACTACGAGCAGTACTTC. Translation: CASSLETGGNYEQYF.

This clonotype showed up just once. The chain is built from TRBV4-2 and TRBJ2-6; 8 nucleotides match TRBD1. The V gene end was trimmed by 4 bases and the J gene end by 0 bases; junction bases not matched to a gene: 8. CDR1 and CDR2 from the germline V gene are LGHNA and YNFKEQ. The CDR3 extends over 18 amino acids. The CDR3 loop reads CASSPGDRTSSGANVLTF. CDR3 DNA sequence: TGTGCCAGCAGCCCTGGGGACAGGACGAGCTCTGGGGCCAACGTCCTGACTTTC.

The chain has TRBV9 and TRBJ1-2; perhaps TRBD1 as D (6 bases). The V end was cut by 0 bases, the J end by 11 bases, with 17 bases between. Germline assignment: CDR1 SGDLS and CDR2 YYNGEE. The CDR3 extends over 14 amino acids. The CDR3 loop reads CASSVVSGGDPYTF. The CDR3 nucleotides are TGTGCCAGCAGCGTAGTATCCGGGGGCGATCCTTACACCTTC.

The chain has TRBV9 and TRBJ1-5; D gene ambiguous. This CDR3 spans 16 amino acids. Per germline, CDR1 SGDLS and CDR2 YYNGEE. V was clipped by 3 bases and J by 3 bases, with 16 bases between them. The CDR3: CASSAGMELPNQPQHF. CDR3 DNA sequence: TGTGCCAGCAGCGCAGGTATGGAGCTACCCAATCAGCCCCAGCATTTT.

The chain is built from TRBV29-1 and TRBJ1-5; D might be TRBD1 (5 bases). V was cut by 7 bases and J by 2 bases, with 18 bases left in between. CDR1 is SQVTM, CDR2 ANQGSEA, per germline. The CDR3 sequence is 15 residues long. CDR3 protein: CSATDQGDGNQPQHF. The CDR3 DNA reads TGCAGCGCTACTGACCAGGGCGACGGCAATCAGCCCCAGCATTTT.

V gene TRBV18 combines with J gene TRBJ1-2, with D hard to call. The CDR3 contains 15 residues. In germline, CDR1 is KGHSH, CDR2 LQKENI. Trimming took off 1 base at V and 7 bases at J, with 16 bases between the two ends. The CDR3 coding sequence is TGTGCCAGCTCACCACTTGAGGGTAACCACGGTGGCTACACCTTC. Translating it yields CASSPLEGNHGGYTF.

This clonotype was seen just once. V usage is TRBV4-3 and J usage is TRBJ2-7, with 8 bases that match TRBD1. CDR3 length: 16 residues. Germline V gene lookup returns CDR1 LGHNA and CDR2 YSLEER. The V gene end was trimmed by 0 bases and the J gene end by 1 base; junction bases not matched to a gene: 5. DNA of the CDR3: TGCGCCAGCAGCCAAGACTCCAGGACAGGGTCCTACGAGCAGTACTTC. This codes for CASSQDSRTGSYEQYF.

As DNA, the CDR3 is TGCAGTGCCTACCGGGCGGGAACGGGTAGCAATGAGCAGTTCTTC. It specifies CSAYRAGTGSNEQFF. The V and J genes are TRBV20-1 and TRBJ2-1, with D possibly being TRBD2 (6 bases). CDR3 length equals 15 residues. Per the germline V gene, CDR1 is DFQATT and CDR2 is SNEGSKA (reference sequence). Trimming removed 6 bases at V and 6 bases at J, with 21 bases between.

This chain uses TRBV5-4 with TRBJ1-2; D gene ambiguous. The CDR3 runs 15 residues. The ends were cut back, 3 bases at V and 1 base at J, with 13 bases in the middle. Germline V CDR1 and CDR2: SGHNT, YYREEE (reference sequence). The CDR3 here is CASSSVPDINYGYTF. For the CDR3, the DNA is TGTGCCAGCAGCTCGGTCCCCGACATTAACTATGGCTACACCTTC. Based on the CDR3 plus reference TRBV5-4 and TRBJ1-2, the full variable domain is ETGVTQSPTHLIKTRGQQVTLRCSSQSGHNTVSWYQQALGQGPQFIFQYYREEENGRGNFPPRFSGLQFPNYSSELNVNALELDDSALYLCASSSVPDINYGYTFGSGTRLTVV.

This chain uses TRBV7-2 with TRBJ2-5; no clear D gene. CDR1 is SGHTA and CDR2 is FQGNSA in the germline V gene. Trimming took off 0 bases at V and 0 bases at J, with 8 bases between the two ends. The CDR3 runs 15 residues. The CDR3 reads CASSLAWYNQETQYF. CDR3 nucleotides: TGTGCCAGCAGCTTAGCATGGTACAACCAAGAGACCCAGTACTTC.

The J gene is TRBJ2-7, the V gene TRBV30; D is uncertain. Trimming shortened V by 0 bases and J by 7 bases, and 10 bases separated the two germline ends. The CDR3 length is 12 residues. From germline, CDR1 is GTSNPN and CDR2 SVGIG (reference sequence). CDR3 coding DNA: TGTGCCTGGAGTGTAGTAGGGAAAGAGCAGTACTTC. This translates into CAWSVVGKEQYF.

Here the CDR3 reads CASSFNRRHEQFF. The CDR3 DNA follows: TGTGCCAGCAGTTTTAACAGGCGACATGAGCAGTTCTTC. V gene TRBV27 combines with J gene TRBJ2-1, with TRBD1 as a possible D gene (5 bases). Germline V lookup: CDR1 MNHEY, CDR2 SMNVEV (reference sequence). V was pared by 3 bases and J by 8 bases, with 11 bases between. CDR3 length: 13 residues.

The V call is TRBV9, the J call TRBJ1-2, with TRBD1 as a possible D gene (6 bases). Trimming shortened V by 1 base and J by 8 bases, and 9 bases separated the two germline ends. CDR3 length: 12 amino acids. Germline values: CDR1 SGDLS, CDR2 YYNGEE. CDR3 nucleotides: TGTGCCAGCAGCGTAACAGGGTTCGGCTACACCTTC. Its protein product is CASSVTGFGYTF.

The chain combines TRBV20-1 with TRBJ2-2; TRBD2 aligns across 7 bases. Germline CDR1 reads DFQATT; CDR2 reads SNEGSKA (reference sequence). Unmatched junction bases numbered 10, after V lost 3 bases and J lost 6 bases. The CDR3 totals 15 residues. CDR3 loop: CSASLSGSLPGELFF. The CDR3 coding sequence is TGCAGTGCTAGTCTTAGCGGGTCCCTTCCCGGGGAGCTGTTTTTT.

The chain recombines TRBV24-1 with TRBJ2-3; 7 nucleotides agree with TRBD2. The CDR3 contains 13 residues. Trimming at V came to 7 bases and at J to 2 bases, leaving 2 bases not matched to a gene. Per the germline V gene, CDR1 is KGHDR and CDR2 is SFDVKD. CDR3: CATSLADTDTQYF. In nucleotides, the CDR3 is TGTGCCACCAGCCTAGCGGACACAGATACGCAGTATTTT.

V is TRBV7-9 and J is TRBJ2-3; no definite D call. Deletions cut 4 bases from V and 4 bases from J, with 6 bases between. This CDR3 is built from 12 residues. From germline, CDR1 is SEHNR and CDR2 FQNEAQ (reference sequence). The CDR3, as DNA: TGTGCCAGCAGCTCCATGGCAGATACGCAGTATTTT. Its translation is CASSSMADTQYF.

The CDR3 spells CSASRTSYEQYV. The CDR3 nucleotides read TGCAGTGCGAGCCGGACTAGCTACGAGCAGTACGTC. This chain connects TRBV20-1 to TRBJ2-7; the match to TRBD2 covers 7 bases. The germline V gene encodes CDR1 DFQATT and CDR2 SNEGSKA (reference sequence). The V segment lost 6 bases and the J segment 3 bases; nucleotides outside the gene matches: 5. This CDR3 is 12 amino acids long.

This clonotype was seen only once. The chain combines TRBV5-4 with TRBJ2-7; TRBD1 agrees at 9 bases. Germline V gene lookup returns CDR1 SGHNT and CDR2 YYREEE (reference sequence). V lost 4 bases to trimming and J lost 3 bases; unmatched junction nucleotides: 8. This CDR3 has 15 amino acids. DNA for the CDR3: TGTGCCAGCAGCGCCGGATGGGACAGGGACTACGAGCAGTACTTC. This codes for CASSAGWDRDYEQYF.

V gene TRBV20-1 combines with J gene TRBJ2-7; D is ambiguous. V was clipped by 0 bases and J by 5 bases, with 8 bases between them. This CDR3 is built from 12 residues. The germline CDR1 and CDR2 sequences are DFQATT and SNEGSKA (reference sequence). CDR3 bases: TGCAGTGCTAGAGATCGAACCGACGAGCAGTACTTC. Amino acid sequence: CSARDRTDEQYF.

DNA of the CDR3: TGTGCCAGCAGTTTTCTGGGGGGGTACAATGAGCAGTTCTTC. Amino acids: CASSFLGGYNEQFF. This sequence joins TRBV28 and TRBJ2-1, with 7 bases that match TRBD2. The germline V gene has CDR1 MDHEN and CDR2 SYDVKM. V dropped 3 bases and J dropped 4; count of bases not matched to a gene: 3. This CDR3 spans 14 amino acids.

The chain has TRBV2 and TRBJ2-2, with a possible D match to TRBD1 (5 bases). Trimming took 2 bases from V and 2 from J, leaving 12 bases between them. Looked up from germline, CDR1 is SNHLY and CDR2 is FYNNEI. The CDR3 is made up of 16 amino acids. The CDR3 here is CASSEYGHSNTGELFF. The DNA for the CDR3 is TGTGCCAGCAGTGAATATGGACATTCTAACACCGGGGAGCTGTTTTTT. The full variable domain, completed using reference TRBV2 and TRBJ2-2, is EPEVTQTPSHQVTQMGQEVILRCVPISNHLYFYWYRQILGQKVEFLVSFYNNEISEKSEIFDDQFSVERPDGSNFTLKIRSTKLEDSAMYFCASSEYGHSNTGELFFGEGSRLTVL.